Sequencing of this T cell receptor (beta chain) was carried out in a study of OX40 agonist ivuxolimab in advanced cancers. For this clone: What it binds is unknown.

TCRdb's copy holds only in-frame clones and misses some; the assay was immunoSEQ multiplex PCR. Of tens of thousands of clones listed, under 90% are singletons. Study-wide results and caveats: Dosing at 0.1 to 3.0 mg/kg was accompanied by clonal expansion of CD4+ and CD8+ blood T cells by week 6.

Trimming took 8 bases from V and 6 from J; bases not matched to a gene: 4. The V gene's germline CDR1 is LNHDA and CDR2 SQIVND (reference sequence). This CDR3 is built from 13 residues. The sample in question was CD4+ or CD8+ T cells sorted from blood, obtained in a trial of the OX40 agonist ivuxolimab. This chain uses TRBV19 with TRBJ2-2; the match to TRBD1 covers 9 bases. This TCR derives from an adult with an advanced solid tumor such as melanoma, head and neck, liver or kidney cancer. The CDR3 DNA reads as TGTGCCAGTCGTAGGACAGGGGCCGGGGAGCTGTTTTTT. Translated, it gives CASRRTGAGELFF.